The T cell receptor beta chain under discussion was sequenced for a study of cytomegalovirus exposure and HLA in healthy donors. Germline V gives CDR1 SEHNR, CDR2 FQNEAQ (reference sequence). This CDR3 spans 15 amino acids. J gave up 0 bases and V 1 base, and 2 bases lay outside the gene matches. As regards this clone: Its target is not known.

At collection, donors were nominally healthy, but unrecorded immune exposures were probable. Both 60 Vbeta primers and 13 Jbeta primers went into the PCR. The data were produced by immunoSEQ multiplex PCR, yet TCRdb's version contains in-frame clones alone and is incomplete. This sample has under 200,000 clones; more than 60% occur once, and the top ten carry about 1.3%. Study-wide findings and caveats: Exclusion as indistinguishable affected some V segments, including TRBV6-2 and TRBV6-3.

The receptor's source is a woman younger than 45 in good health and CMV-seronegative. The chain employs TRBV7-9 and TRBJ1-2, with TRBD1 identical over 7 bases. Material for sequencing was PBMCs. In DNA form, the CDR3 reads TGTGCCAGCAGCTTAGTAGGGACAGCTAACTATGGCTACACCTTC. Its translation is CASSLVGTANYGYTF.